The 32 T cell receptor beta chains below come from one sample, sequenced in a study of T cell changes during pregnancy in multiple sclerosis. Profiled with immunoSEQ multiplex PCR; TCRdb holds only in-frame clones, not every one. This table holds 90,000 or so clones, more than 85% found once. The specimen comprised peripheral blood, sampled in the first trimester of pregnancy. Receptors were obtained from a female donor with multiple sclerosis, enrolled in a pregnancy study.

The chain employs TRBV11-2 and TRBJ2-5; 9 nucleotides agree with TRBD1. The CDR3 has 15 amino acids. V lost 7 bases and J lost 5; bases outside the gene matches: 11. Germline V gene data show CDR1 as SGHAT and CDR2 as FQNNGV. The CDR3 region has the DNA TGTGCCAGCACTCGCGCGGACAGGGGTCAGGAGACCCAGTACTTC. Translating it yields CASTRADRGQETQYF. Full variable domain (remainder filled in from reference TRBV11-2 and TRBJ2-5): EAGVAQSPRYKIIEKRQSVAFWCNPISGHATLYWYQQILGQGPKLLIQFQNNGVVDDSQLPKDRFSAERLKGVDSTLKIQPAKLEDSAVYLCASTRADRGQETQYFGPGTRLLVL.

This clone has just one count. J is TRBJ1-2 and V is TRBV27, with a tentative D call TRBD1 (6 bases). The CDR3 is 15 amino acids. Germline V gene data show CDR1 as MNHEY and CDR2 as SMNVEV (reference sequence). The V gene lost 4 bases and the J gene lost 6 bases, with 18 bases spanning the gap. CDR3 loop: CASSSRGLERDGYTF. The CDR3 DNA sequence: TGTGCCAGCAGTTCAAGGGGGTTGGAAAGGGATGGCTACACCTTC.

The chain recombines TRBV6-1 with TRBJ2-3, with D possibly being TRBD1 (5 bases). CDR1 and CDR2 (germline): MNHNS, SASEGT. V dropped 7 bases and J dropped 4 bases, with 9 bases sitting between them. CDR3 length: 12 amino acids. In nucleotides, the CDR3 is TGTGCCAGCACCTGGGGCGCAGATACGCAGTATTTT. It yields the protein CASTWGADTQYF.

The rearrangement links TRBV30 to TRBJ1-5, with 7 bases matching TRBD1. V trimming: 2 bases; J trimming: 7 bases; junction bases outside the gene matches: 8. This CDR3 has 14 amino acids. Germline CDR1 is GTSNPN and CDR2 is SVGIG (reference sequence). CDR3 nucleotide sequence: TGTGCCTGGAGTCTTATGACAGGGCGACAGCCCCAGCATTTT. It yields the protein CAWSLMTGRQPQHF. Using reference TRBV30 and TRBJ1-5 for the parts outside the CDR3, the full variable domain is SQTIHQWPATLVQPVGSPLSLECTVEGTSNPNLYWYRQAAGRGLQLLFYSVGIGQISSEVPQNLSASRPQDRQFILSSKKLLLSDSGFYLCAWSLMTGRQPQHFGDGTRLSIL.

The CDR3 spells CASSERTGGPYEQYF. The CDR3 DNA is TGTGCCAGCAGTGAACGAACAGGGGGTCCCTACGAGCAGTACTTC. The rearrangement joins TRBV6-1 to TRBJ2-7; 8 bases are a match to TRBD1. The V gene's germline CDR1 is MNHNS and CDR2 SASEGT. V lost 2 bases to trimming and J lost 2 bases; unmatched junction nucleotides: 5. The length of the CDR3 is 15 residues.

V is TRBV30 and J is TRBJ1-3, with a tentative D call TRBD1 (5 bases). Germline CDR1 is GTSNPN and CDR2 is SVGIG (reference sequence). The V gene lost 4 bases and the J gene lost 4 bases, with 11 bases spanning the gap. The CDR3 contains 13 residues. CDR3 DNA sequence: TGTGCCTGGACCCGGGCAGGGGGAAACACCATATATTTT. Its protein is CAWTRAGGNTIYF.

V usage is TRBV2 and J usage is TRBJ2-7; D may be TRBD2 (6 bases). The CDR3 is 14 residues long. With 8 bases removed from V and 0 bases from J, the gap between germline ends came to 14 bases. Germline V CDR1 and CDR2: SNHLY, FYNNEI. CDR3 protein: CASQFRGSSYEQYF. Written as DNA, the CDR3 is TGTGCCAGCCAGTTTCGGGGGAGCTCCTACGAGCAGTACTTC.

The chain uses TRBV19 and TRBJ2-1; D gene ambiguous. Deletions cut 1 base from V and 3 bases from J, with 10 bases between. The CDR3 is 15 amino acids. CDR1 is LNHDA, CDR2 SQIVND, per germline (reference sequence). This CDR3 is CASSIVQENYNEQFF. For the CDR3, the DNA is TGTGCCAGTAGTATAGTTCAGGAAAACTACAATGAGCAGTTCTTC.

CDR3: CASSQPGLAGGEQYF. The CDR3 region has the DNA TGTGCCAGCAGCCAACCGGGACTAGCGGGAGGGGAGCAGTACTTC. This chain uses TRBV4-2 with TRBJ2-7, with TRBD2 identical over 16 bases. Looked up from germline, CDR1 is LGHNA and CDR2 is YNFKEQ. The CDR3 covers 15 residues. Unmatched junction bases numbered 2, after V lost 2 bases and J lost 7 bases.

The chain carries TRBV6-1 and TRBJ1-2; 8 nucleotides agree with TRBD1. There are 13 residues in the CDR3. V lost 6 bases to trimming and J lost 9 bases; unmatched junction nucleotides: 9. Germline loops: CDR1 MNHNS, CDR2 SASEGT. Here the CDR3 DNA reads TGTGCCAGCAGGAGGGACAGGCGTGCCCGCTACACCTTC. This codes for CASRRDRRARYTF.

The J gene is TRBJ2-1, the V gene TRBV2, with 10 nucleotides matching TRBD2. Germline loops: CDR1 SNHLY, CDR2 FYNNEI. There are 17 residues in the CDR3. The ends lost 5 bases at V and 5 bases at J; junction bases unmatched: 12. The CDR3 DNA follows: TGTGCCAGCAGTAGGACTAGCGGAAAGCCGTCCGACAATGAGCAGTTCTTC. It translates to CASSRTSGKPSDNEQFF.

This clone was recorded only once. The gene calls are TRBV7-6 and TRBJ1-1; tentative D call: TRBD1 (5 bases). Per germline, CDR1 SGHVS and CDR2 FNYEAQ. The V end was cut by 5 bases, the J end by 5 bases, with 18 bases between. The CDR3 runs 15 residues. The CDR3 coding sequence is TGTGCCAGCAGCGCTGGGATGGGGGGGTATACTGAAGCTTTCTTT. Its protein product is CASSAGMGGYTEAFF.

The gene calls are TRBV6-5 and TRBJ1-5; D perhaps matches TRBD1 (6 bases). V was pared by 0 bases and J by 4 bases, with 13 bases between. There are 16 residues in the CDR3. In germline, CDR1 is MNHEY, CDR2 SVGAGI. CDR3 sequence reads: CASSYSGRTANQPQHF. For the CDR3, the DNA is TGTGCCAGCAGTTACTCCGGGAGGACAGCTAATCAGCCCCAGCATTTT.

This clone was detected only once. This chain uses TRBV16 with TRBJ1-1; TRBD1 matches at 9 bases. The CDR3 length is 13 residues. J gave up 5 bases and V 5 bases, and 3 bases lay outside the gene matches. Germline values: CDR1 KGHSY, CDR2 FQNENV. The CDR3 loop is CASSGQGRTEAFF. The CDR3 DNA follows: TGTGCCAGCAGCGGACAGGGGAGGACTGAAGCTTTCTTT.

The rearrangement links TRBV29-1 to TRBJ2-7; D unresolved. The CDR3 has 11 residues. CDR1 is SQVTM, CDR2 ANQGSEA, per germline. V gave up 3 bases and J gave up 8 bases, with 11 bases separating them. CDR3 in DNA: TGCAGCGTTGAGGTCGCCCTAAAGCAGTACTTC. Translation: CSVEVALKQYF.

The gene calls are TRBV27 and TRBJ1-2, with a tentative D call TRBD1 (6 bases). Germline loops: CDR1 MNHEY, CDR2 SMNVEV (reference sequence). This CDR3 comprises 15 residues. The V gene lost 2 bases and the J gene lost 1 base, with 11 bases spanning the gap. The CDR3, as DNA: TGTGCCAGCAGTTTACGCCGGACAGATAACTATGGCTACACCTTC. Protein product: CASSLRRTDNYGYTF.

This clone showed up just once. The V gene is TRBV7-9, the J gene TRBJ1-5; 8 nucleotides agree with TRBD1. CDR3 length equals 17 residues. Trimming took 1 base from V and 0 from J; bases not matched to a gene: 5. Germline lookup yields CDR1 SEHNR and CDR2 FQNEAQ (reference sequence). In DNA, the CDR3 is TGTGCCAGCAGCTTAGGAGAGGGGACAGGTAGCAATCAGCCCCAGCATTTT. It specifies CASSLGEGTGSNQPQHF.

The chain carries TRBV27 and TRBJ2-3; 8 bases fit TRBD2. Germline-derived CDR1 and CDR2 are MNHEY and SMNVEV (reference sequence). Trimming took 3 bases from V and 2 from J; bases not matched to a gene: 4. The CDR3 is made up of 15 amino acids. The CDR3 loop reads CASSLLAGTTDTQYF. The CDR3 DNA sequence: TGTGCCAGCAGTTTGTTAGCGGGGACCACAGATACGCAGTATTTT.

The J gene is TRBJ2-3, the V gene TRBV6-5; possibly TRBD1 for D (5 bases). The CDR3 sequence is 16 residues long. The germline CDR1 and CDR2 sequences are MNHEY and SVGAGI. Trimming took off 3 bases at V and 0 bases at J, with 13 bases between the two ends. The CDR3: CASSYGRGHSTDTQYF. DNA for the CDR3: TGTGCCAGCAGTTATGGTAGGGGCCACAGCACAGATACGCAGTATTTT.

This chain links TRBV29-1 with TRBJ2-3, with D possibly TRBD2 on 6 matching bases. CDR1 is SQVTM and CDR2 is ANQGSEA in the germline V gene. The CDR3 is 15 residues long. Deletions cut 6 bases from V and 3 bases from J, with 19 bases between. CDR3 in DNA: TGCAGCGTAACTCCTGCGCTGGGGAGGACAGATACGCAGTATTTT. The encoded protein is CSVTPALGRTDTQYF.

The chain employs TRBV28 and TRBJ2-7; 10 nucleotides agree with TRBD1. CDR3 length: 15 amino acids. V gave up 5 bases and J gave up 2 bases; unmatched junction bases: 6. The germline V gene has CDR1 MDHEN and CDR2 SYDVKM. The CDR3 DNA follows: TGTGCCAGCAGTCCCCTGACAGGGGGCGCCTACGAGCAGTACTTC. Translated, it gives CASSPLTGGAYEQYF.

The rearrangement links TRBV15 to TRBJ1-5, with TRBD1 matching over 7 bases. CDR3 length equals 16 residues. The germline V gene has CDR1 LNHNV and CDR2 YYDKDF (reference sequence). Trimming took 1 base from V and 6 from J; bases not matched to a gene: 9. Written as DNA, the CDR3 is TGTGCCACCAGCAGAGGGCAGGGGGAAATGGTTCAGCCCCAGCATTTT. It is translated as CATSRGQGEMVQPQHF. The whole variable domain, remainder taken from reference TRBV15 and TRBJ1-5, is DAMVIQNPRYQVTQFGKPVTLSCSQTLNHNVMYWYQQKSSQAPKLLFHYYDKDFNNEADTPDNFQSRRPNTSFCFLDIRSPGLGDTAMYLCATSRGQGEMVQPQHFGDGTRLSIL.

This clone was seen just once. The chain carries TRBV4-2 and TRBJ2-1; 8 nucleotides line up with TRBD1. CDR3 length equals 16 residues. Losses at the gene ends were 0 bases for V and 7 bases for J; bases not matched to a gene: 8. Per germline, CDR1 LGHNA and CDR2 YNFKEQ. The CDR3 bases are TGTGCCAGCAGCCAAGATTGGGCAGGGGGCTTGAATGAGCAGTTCTTC. It encodes CASSQDWAGGLNEQFF.

The gene calls are TRBV29-1 and TRBJ2-3; 9 bases line up with TRBD2. Germline trimming cut 3 bases from V and 6 bases from J; bases unmatched to any gene: 7. CDR3 size: 14 residues. Germline CDR1 reads SQVTM; CDR2 reads ANQGSEA. The CDR3 region is CSVDSPSGTDTQYF. The CDR3 nucleotides are TGCAGCGTTGACTCGCCTAGCGGGACCGATACGCAGTATTTT.

The chain combines TRBV6-1 with TRBJ1-5, with a tentative D call TRBD1 (6 bases). V gave up 7 bases and J gave up 1 base, with 11 bases separating them. The CDR3 is 14 residues long. Germline V lookup: CDR1 MNHNS, CDR2 SASEGT. The CDR3 coding sequence is TGTGCCAGCACCGGGACAACCAGCAATCAGCCCCAGCATTTT. This sequence encodes CASTGTTSNQPQHF.

J is TRBJ1-2 and V is TRBV6-5; 8 bases are shared with TRBD1. The ends lost 6 bases at V and 8 bases at J; junction bases unmatched: 8. The CDR3 is made up of 13 amino acids. In germline, CDR1 is MNHEY, CDR2 SVGAGI. CDR3 sequence: CASRSGQAPGYTF. The CDR3 nucleotides are TGTGCCAGCAGATCGGGACAGGCCCCGGGCTACACCTTC.

This chain joins TRBV19 and TRBJ2-1; 10 bases are a match to TRBD2. The germline V gene encodes CDR1 LNHDA and CDR2 SQIVND (reference sequence). J gave up 2 bases and V 6 bases, and 4 bases lay outside the gene matches. The CDR3 contains 15 residues. The CDR3 region has the DNA TGTGCCAGTAGCCGGACTAGCGGCACCTACAATGAGCAGTTCTTC. Its translation: CASSRTSGTYNEQFF.

The rearrangement links TRBV5-4 to TRBJ2-3; TRBD2 matches at 8 bases. Germline trimming cut 7 bases from V and 3 bases from J; bases unmatched to any gene: 10. The germline V gene encodes CDR1 SGHNT and CDR2 YYREEE (reference sequence). There are 15 residues in the CDR3. Written as DNA, the CDR3 is TGTGCCAGCGGCTGGCAGCGGGAGACAACAGATACGCAGTATTTT. Translating it yields CASGWQRETTDTQYF.

This sequence joins TRBV19 and TRBJ2-1; weak D call: TRBD2 (5 bases). V lost 5 bases, J lost 4 bases, and 15 bases lay in between. The CDR3 spans 15 residues. Germline values: CDR1 LNHDA, CDR2 SQIVND (reference sequence). Here the CDR3 reads CASSRDGLVYNEQFF. The CDR3 nucleotides read TGTGCCAGTAGTCGCGACGGACTTGTTTACAATGAGCAGTTCTTC.

The chain links TRBV10-3 to TRBJ2-7; 7 bases map to TRBD1. This CDR3 region has 14 residues. The germline gives CDR1 ENHRY, CDR2 SYGVKD. Unmatched junction bases numbered 8, after V lost 9 bases and J lost 0 bases. CDR3 coding DNA: TGTGCCATTGGGGCAGGGGGAAGCTCCTACGAGCAGTACTTC. This translates into CAIGAGGSSYEQYF.

This chain joins TRBV10-2 and TRBJ2-7; the match to TRBD2 covers 9 bases. Germline values: CDR1 WSHSY, CDR2 SAAADI. The CDR3 sequence is 15 residues long. V dropped 2 bases and J dropped 2; count of bases not matched to a gene: 4. CDR3 coding DNA: TGCGCCAGCAGTGAGGGCGAGCGGGAGGCCTACGAGCAGTACTTC. It specifies CASSEGEREAYEQYF.

The rearrangement links TRBV9 to TRBJ1-2; perhaps TRBD1 as D (6 bases). V was pared by 4 bases and J by 8 bases, with 12 bases between. The V gene's germline CDR1 is SGDLS and CDR2 YYNGEE. The CDR3 is made up of 12 amino acids. CDR3 loop: CASSLRTDGYTF. The CDR3 DNA follows: TGTGCCAGCAGCTTACGGACAGACGGCTACACCTTC.